This T cell receptor beta chain was obtained from a study of human T cells and chemical hapten exposure. In the study overall: Patients got weekly scalp diphenylcyclopropenone doses over the approximately 24-week study. Study-wide findings and caveats: With regard to DPC sensitization, TCRs above 1 in 1000 frequency did not change. Because all patients had alopecia, their immune responses might differ from healthy ones.

Trimming removed 4 bases from V and 3 bases from J; junction bases left unmatched: 1. The germline CDR1 and CDR2 sequences are SQVTM and ANQGSEA. CDR3 size: 13 residues. The library labeled individual cDNA molecules by adding unique molecular identifiers to them. Using its own MiXCR run on the RACE reads, TCRdb lists one record per CDR3 protein. The top ten hold roughly 1.4% of the sample, which has 65,000 to 85,000 distinct CDR3 sequences, about a tenth seen once. This clonotype was seen a few times. Its antigen is not known. Time point: patch test 1, 2 weeks after DPC sensitization. Treatment defined: therapeutic diphenylcyclopropenone sensitization with weekly scalp DPC.

V usage is TRBV29-1 and J usage is TRBJ2-5; 11 bases fit TRBD1. The sample here was whole blood, taken in connection with sensitization to the hapten diphenylcyclopropenone (DPC). This receptor was identified in a woman aged 45 to 65 with alopecia areata. Some clones in this sample may be carry-over from other donors' samples. CDR3 protein: CSVGTGGKETQYF. CDR3 coding DNA: TGCAGCGTTGGGACAGGGGGCAAAGAGACCCAGTACTTC.